The T cell receptor beta chain described here comes from a study of T cell responses to AZD1222 COVID-19 vaccine. The CDR3 has 13 residues. The germline gives CDR1 SEHNR, CDR2 FQNEAQ (reference sequence). V lost 4 bases and J lost 9, with 15 bases in between. Using immunoSEQ multiplex PCR, the repertoire was profiled, and TCRdb retains in-frame clones only, with some absent. The table shows 200,000 to 300,000 clones, with over 85% occurring only once. The specimen was peripheral blood, collected on day 0 of AZD1222 vaccination. The TCR originated in an adult in good health. The rearrangement links TRBV7-9 to TRBJ1-1, with D unclear. CDR3 residues: CASSSRQRDQAFF. As DNA, the CDR3 is TGTGCCAGCAGCTCCCGACAAAGGGATCAAGCTTTCTTT.